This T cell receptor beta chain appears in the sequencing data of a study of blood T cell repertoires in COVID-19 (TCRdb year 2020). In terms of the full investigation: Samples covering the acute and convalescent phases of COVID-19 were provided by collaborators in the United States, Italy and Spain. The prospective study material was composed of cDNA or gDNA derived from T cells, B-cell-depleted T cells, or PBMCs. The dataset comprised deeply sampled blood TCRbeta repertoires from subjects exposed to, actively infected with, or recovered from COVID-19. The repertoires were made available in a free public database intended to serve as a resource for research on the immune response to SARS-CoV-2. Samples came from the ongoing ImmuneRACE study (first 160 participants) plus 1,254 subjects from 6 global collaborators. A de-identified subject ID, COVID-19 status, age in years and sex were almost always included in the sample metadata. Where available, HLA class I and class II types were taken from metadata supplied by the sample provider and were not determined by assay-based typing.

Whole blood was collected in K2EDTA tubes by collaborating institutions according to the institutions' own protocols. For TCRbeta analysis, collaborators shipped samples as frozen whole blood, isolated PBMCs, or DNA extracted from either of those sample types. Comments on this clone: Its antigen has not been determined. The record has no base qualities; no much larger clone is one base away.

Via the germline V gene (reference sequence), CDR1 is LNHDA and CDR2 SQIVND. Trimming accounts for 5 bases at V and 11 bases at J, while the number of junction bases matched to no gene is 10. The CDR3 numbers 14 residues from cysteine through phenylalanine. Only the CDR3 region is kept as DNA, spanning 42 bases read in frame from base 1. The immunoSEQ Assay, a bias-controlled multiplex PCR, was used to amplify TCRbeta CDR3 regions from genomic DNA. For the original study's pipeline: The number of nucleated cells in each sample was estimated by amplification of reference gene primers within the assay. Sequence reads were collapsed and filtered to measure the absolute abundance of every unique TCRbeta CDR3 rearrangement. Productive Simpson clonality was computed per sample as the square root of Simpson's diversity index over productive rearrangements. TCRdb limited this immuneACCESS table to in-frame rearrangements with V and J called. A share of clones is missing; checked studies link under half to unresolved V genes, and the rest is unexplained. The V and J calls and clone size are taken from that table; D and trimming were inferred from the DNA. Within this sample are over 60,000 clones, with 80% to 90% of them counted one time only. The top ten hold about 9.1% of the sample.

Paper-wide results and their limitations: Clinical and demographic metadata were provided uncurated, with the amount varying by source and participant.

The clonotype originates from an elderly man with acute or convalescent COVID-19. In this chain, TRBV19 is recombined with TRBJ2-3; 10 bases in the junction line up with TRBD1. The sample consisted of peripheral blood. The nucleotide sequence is TGTGCCAGTAGTCTCGGACAGGGGGGGATCGAGCAGTATTTT. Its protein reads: CASSLGQGGIEQYF.